The 27 T cell receptor beta chains in this list originate from one sample, sequenced in a study of PD-L1 blockade in urothelial cancer. The time point denotes: pretreatment peripheral blood. Generated by immunoSEQ multiplex PCR, the TCRdb table keeps only in-frame clones and is missing some. The sample contains roughly 87,000 clones, roughly 90% of which appear only once. The sample was PBMCs, taken around atezolizumab (anti-PD-L1) treatment. The origin of the receptors is a woman older than 75 with urothelial cancer.

The J gene is TRBJ2-1, the V gene TRBV10-1, with D uncertain. The CDR3 totals 12 residues. The germline CDR1 and CDR2 sequences are WNHNN and SYGVQD (reference sequence). Trimming stripped 2 bases from V and 6 bases from J, with 5 bases between. This CDR3 is CASSERVNEQFF. CDR3 nucleotide sequence: TGCGCCAGCAGTGAGCGAGTCAATGAGCAGTTCTTC.

The genes are TRBV10-3 and TRBJ1-1, with 12 bases matching TRBD1. With V trimmed by 6 bases and J by 1 base, 3 bases remained unmatched. The CDR3 is made up of 15 amino acids. Germline CDR1 reads ENHRY; CDR2 reads SYGVKD. The CDR3, as DNA: TGTGCCATCAGCCGGGACAGGGGGCAGAACACTGAAGCTTTCTTT. It translates to CAISRDRGQNTEAFF.

The chain joins TRBV18 to TRBJ1-1; 9 bases line up with TRBD1. This CDR3 region has 15 residues. J lost 4 bases, V lost 3 bases, and 6 bases had no gene match. Germline lookup yields CDR1 KGHSH and CDR2 LQKENI. CDR3 in DNA: TGTGCCAGCTCACCGGGACAGGGATTGGGCACTGAAGCTTTCTTT. Translation gives CASSPGQGLGTEAFF.

DNA of the CDR3: TGTGCCAGCAGCCGCGGGACTAGCGGGATTGATACGCAGTATTTT. Encoded protein: CASSRGTSGIDTQYF. The V gene is TRBV11-3, the J gene TRBJ2-3, with 13 positions matching TRBD2. V shed 5 bases and J 6 bases; nucleotides not matched to a gene: 5. Germline V gene lookup returns CDR1 SGHNT and CDR2 YENEEA. This CDR3 region has 15 residues.

J is TRBJ2-4 and V is TRBV27, with D possibly TRBD1 on 6 matching bases. CDR1 and CDR2 from the germline V gene are MNHEY and SMNVEV (reference sequence). Trimming removed 0 bases at V and 6 bases at J, with 21 bases between. CDR3 length equals 18 residues. CDR3 sequence (DNA): TGTGCCAGCAGTTTATCGGCCTCAGGGGATCCTTTTAGAAACATTCAGTACTTC. It specifies CASSLSASGDPFRNIQYF.

This clone was counted once. The J gene is TRBJ1-2, the V gene TRBV30; no definite D call. Germline lookup yields CDR1 GTSNPN and CDR2 SVGIG (reference sequence). Trimming left V 3 bases short and J 4 bases short, with 9 bases between. This CDR3 has 12 residues. The CDR3 is CAWRAGGYGYTF. DNA for the CDR3: TGTGCCTGGAGGGCAGGAGGCTATGGCTACACCTTC.

The V gene is TRBV28, the J gene TRBJ2-3; 10 positions agree with TRBD1. Germline loops: CDR1 MDHEN, CDR2 SYDVKM. The junction had 3 bases not matched to a gene; V was cut back by 5 bases and J by 1 base. This CDR3 is built from 15 residues. CDR3 bases: TGTGCCAGCAGTGCCGGGACAGGGGGCACAGATACGCAGTATTTT. This encodes CASSAGTGGTDTQYF.

This clone was seen once. V usage is TRBV5-1 and J usage is TRBJ1-4; D ambiguous. The length of the CDR3 is 17 residues. CDR1 and CDR2 (germline): SGHRS, YFSETQ. Trimming removed 0 bases from V and 0 bases from J, with 12 bases in between. The CDR3 DNA is TGCGCCAGCAGCTTGGGGGATGGAGGACCAACTAATGAAAAACTGTTTTTT. Translated: CASSLGDGGPTNEKLFF.

The chain's CDR3 is CASSQRPFGWEQYF. The CDR3, as DNA: TGCGCCAGCAGCCAAAGGCCCTTCGGGTGGGAGCAGTACTTC. The rearrangement links TRBV4-1 to TRBJ2-7, with no clear D. Per germline, CDR1 MGHRA and CDR2 YSYEKL. V lost 2 bases and J lost 7, with 15 bases in between. The CDR3 spans 14 residues.

This sequence joins TRBV7-3 and TRBJ2-3; TRBD2 agrees at 12 bases. CDR3 length equals 17 residues. Looked up from germline, CDR1 is SGHTA and CDR2 is FQGTGA. V lost 5 bases and J lost 4; bases outside the gene matches: 10. As DNA, the CDR3 is TGTGCCAGCAGCCCACGGGCTAGCGGGAGGGCCCCAGATACGCAGTATTTT. The encoded protein is CASSPRASGRAPDTQYF.

Written as DNA, the CDR3 is TGTGCCAGCAGCCCCCCTTGGGGCACCTCCTACGAGCAGTACTTC. This encodes CASSPPWGTSYEQYF. The rearrangement links TRBV11-2 to TRBJ2-7; TRBD1 might be the D (5 bases). CDR1 is SGHAT, CDR2 FQNNGV, per germline. Trimming took 5 bases from V and 0 from J, leaving 14 bases between them. This CDR3 is 15 amino acids long.

The rearrangement uses TRBV7-9 and TRBJ2-1, with D possibly being TRBD2 (6 bases). The CDR3 is made up of 15 amino acids. From germline, CDR1 is SEHNR and CDR2 FQNEAQ (reference sequence). Trimming cost V 6 bases and J 3 bases, with 15 bases left between them. The CDR3 protein is CASSLRGAVYNEQFF. The DNA for the CDR3 is TGTGCCAGCAGTTTGCGGGGAGCAGTCTACAATGAGCAGTTCTTC.

V usage is TRBV5-4 and J usage is TRBJ2-3; tentative D call: TRBD1 (6 bases). Trimming removed 4 bases from V and 13 bases from J, with 13 bases in between. The CDR3 is made up of 11 amino acids. Germline V lookup: CDR1 SGHNT, CDR2 YYREEE (reference sequence). In DNA form, the CDR3 reads TGTGCCAGCAGCGCCCGGGACAAGAAGTATTTT. Amino acids: CASSARDKKYF.

This clone has a single count. This CDR3 reads CASAPGRGHTYEQYF. The CDR3 DNA follows: TGTGCCAGCGCTCCTGGGAGGGGCCATACCTACGAGCAGTACTTC. The chain recombines TRBV28 with TRBJ2-7, with TRBD2 matching 7 bases. Trimming cost V 8 bases and J 2 bases; bases outside gene matches: 12. The CDR3 has 15 amino acids. CDR1 and CDR2 (germline): MDHEN, SYDVKM. Together with reference TRBV28 and TRBJ2-7, the CDR3 gives the full variable domain: DVKVTQSSRYLVKRTGEKVFLECVQDMDHENMFWYRQDPGLGLRLIYFSYDVKMKEKGDIPEGYSVSREKKERFSLILESASTNQTSMYLCASAPGRGHTYEQYFGPGTRLTVT.

The chain combines TRBV12-5 with TRBJ2-7; TRBD1 matches 7 bases. Germline V gene sequence: CDR1 LGHNT, CDR2 FRNRAP. CDR3 size: 14 residues. With V trimmed by 6 bases and J by 2 bases, 7 bases remained unmatched. The CDR3 region has the DNA TGTGCTAGTGGCTCCGACAGGGATCCCTACGAGCAGTACTTC. This sequence encodes CASGSDRDPYEQYF.

The V call is TRBV5-1, the J call TRBJ2-1; D possibly corresponds to TRBD2 (6 bases). This CDR3 is 16 amino acids long. Germline assignment: CDR1 SGHRS and CDR2 YFSETQ. V was shortened by 2 bases and J by 0 bases, with 12 bases between the two germline ends. The CDR3 protein is CASSFASANSYNEQFF. CDR3 DNA: TGCGCCAGCAGCTTTGCTAGCGCGAACTCCTACAATGAGCAGTTCTTC.

The genes are TRBV7-3 and TRBJ2-2; 10 positions agree with TRBD1. Germline V lookup: CDR1 SGHTA, CDR2 FQGTGA. The CDR3 consists of 15 residues. After removal of 5 bases from V and 4 bases from J, the junction contained 4 bases not matched to a gene. The CDR3 spells CASSQTGGGTGELFF. DNA of the CDR3: TGTGCCAGCAGCCAGACAGGGGGCGGCACCGGGGAGCTGTTTTTT. The full variable domain, its missing parts supplied by reference TRBV7-3 and TRBJ2-2, is GAGVSQTPSNKVTEKGKYVELRCDPISGHTALYWYRQSLGQGPEFLIYFQGTGAADDSGLPNDRFFAVRPEGSVSTLKIQRTERGDSAVYLCASSQTGGGTGELFFGEGSRLTVL.

This chain connects TRBV19 to TRBJ2-2; 9 bases line up with TRBD1. Looked up from germline, CDR1 is LNHDA and CDR2 is SQIVND (reference sequence). The CDR3 sequence is 14 residues long. Unmatched junction bases numbered 6, after V lost 5 bases and J lost 8 bases. The CDR3 protein is CASSRLDRGGELFF. In DNA form, the CDR3 reads TGTGCCAGTAGTCGACTCGACAGGGGGGGGGAGCTGTTTTTT.

This clone occurred once. The chain combines TRBV5-1 with TRBJ2-7; unclear D gene. This CDR3 region has 14 residues. CDR1 and CDR2 (germline): SGHRS, YFSETQ. Trimming removed 6 bases at V and 6 bases at J, with 19 bases between. CDR3 bases: TGCGCCAGCAACCCGGCCGGGTCTTCTCCCGAGCAGTACTTC. Amino acids: CASNPAGSSPEQYF.

The chain links TRBV5-1 to TRBJ1-1, with 12 bases lining up with TRBD1. J gave up 0 bases and V 3 bases, and 6 bases lay outside the gene matches. The V gene's germline CDR1 is SGHRS and CDR2 YFSETQ. CDR3 length: 17 residues. This chain's CDR3 is CASSSARDRGLNTEAFF. CDR3 in DNA: TGCGCCAGCAGCTCGGCCCGGGACAGGGGGCTGAACACTGAAGCTTTCTTT.

This clone appeared once. The chain couples TRBV28 to TRBJ1-2; 7 positions agree with TRBD1. Germline CDR1 and CDR2: MDHEN and SYDVKM. V dropped 6 bases and J dropped 0; count of bases not matched to a gene: 7. There are 15 residues in the CDR3. The CDR3 DNA reads as TGTGCCAGCAGCCCCCCGGACAGGTCTAACTATGGCTACACCTTC. Protein product: CASSPPDRSNYGYTF.

The chain combines TRBV7-9 with TRBJ2-7; D is unresolved. This CDR3 region has 18 residues. The V gene's germline CDR1 is SEHNR and CDR2 FQNEAQ (reference sequence). V was shortened by 0 bases and J by 3 bases, with 21 bases between the two germline ends. CDR3 sequence reads: CASSLARGSSRGVYEQYF. Here the CDR3 DNA reads TGTGCCAGCAGCTTAGCGCGTGGTAGCAGCCGTGGCGTCTACGAGCAGTACTTC.

J is TRBJ1-2 and V is TRBV28, with TRBD1 identical over 8 bases. The V gene end was trimmed by 3 bases and the J gene end by 4 bases; junction bases not matched to a gene: 4. This CDR3 comprises 14 residues. Per germline, CDR1 MDHEN and CDR2 SYDVKM. The CDR3 sequence is CASSFTGTGYGYTF. The CDR3, as DNA: TGTGCCAGCAGTTTTACCGGGACAGGCTATGGCTACACCTTC.

CDR3 protein: CASASGGAYTEAFF. CDR3 sequence (DNA): TGTGCCAGCGCATCTGGGGGGGCTTACACTGAAGCTTTCTTT. The V gene is TRBV28, the J gene TRBJ1-1; tentatively, D is TRBD1 (6 bases). Germline lookup yields CDR1 MDHEN and CDR2 SYDVKM. The germline V and J ends were trimmed by 8 bases and 3 bases, with 16 bases remaining between them. This CDR3 region has 14 residues. Full variable domain (remainder filled in from reference TRBV28 and TRBJ1-1): DVKVTQSSRYLVKRTGEKVFLECVQDMDHENMFWYRQDPGLGLRLIYFSYDVKMKEKGDIPEGYSVSREKKERFSLILESASTNQTSMYLCASASGGAYTEAFFGQGTRLTVV.

V and J are TRBV30 and TRBJ2-7, with 8 bases lining up with TRBD1. Losses at the gene ends were 2 bases for V and 2 bases for J; bases not matched to a gene: 8. The CDR3 runs 15 residues. Germline CDR1 and CDR2: GTSNPN and SVGIG (reference sequence). The DNA of the CDR3 is TGTGCCTGGAGTTCAAACCGGGACAGGACCTACGAGCAGTACTTC. Its protein product is CAWSSNRDRTYEQYF.

The chain combines TRBV7-9 with TRBJ2-7, with 8 bases fitting TRBD1. CDR3 length equals 17 residues. In germline, CDR1 is SEHNR, CDR2 FQNEAQ (reference sequence). Losses at the gene ends were 6 bases for V and 0 bases for J; bases not matched to a gene: 13. Written as DNA, the CDR3 is TGTGCCAGCAGGCCAGACGGGCCCGACAGGGGCTCCTACGAGCAGTACTTC. Amino acids: CASRPDGPDRGSYEQYF.

The CDR3 bases are TGTGCCAGCAGCTTAGCGAGCAGGGGGCGCTTAATGAACACTGAAGCTTTCTTT. Its translation is CASSLASRGRLMNTEAFF. The genes are TRBV7-8 and TRBJ1-1; 8 bases are shared with TRBD1. The ends lost 0 bases at V and 0 bases at J; junction bases unmatched: 9. Looked up from germline, CDR1 is SGHVS and CDR2 is FQNEAQ. The CDR3 length is 18 residues.